The clone carrying this TCR beta chain was observed a single time. What it recognizes is unknown. The assay was immunoSEQ multiplex PCR, and TCRdb's table has in-frame clones only and misses some. The sample lists about 61,000 clones; less than 85% were seen once. The data were obtained in a study of OX40 agonist ivuxolimab in advanced cancers. Study as a whole: The patients received ivuxolimab by intravenous route every 2 weeks at 0.01 to 10 mg/kg. Three patients had partial responses: one hepatocellular carcinoma, two cutaneous melanoma. Study-level points and caveats: At 0.1 to 3.0 mg/kg, CD4+ and CD8+ blood T cells expanded clonally by week 6.

This specimen was CD4+ or CD8+ T cells sorted from blood, taken in a trial of the OX40 agonist ivuxolimab. This receptor was identified in an adult with an advanced solid tumor such as melanoma, head and neck, liver or kidney cancer.

CDR3 in DNA: TGTGCCAGCAGCTTGGGGCCGGGCCCCAGTTACGAGCAGTACTTC. Amino acids: CASSLGPGPSYEQYF. The chain is built from TRBV5-6 and TRBJ2-7; D uncertain. Germline V gene data show CDR1 as SGHDT and CDR2 as YYEEEE. The V gene lost 0 bases and the J gene lost 4 bases, with 14 bases spanning the gap. This CDR3 region has 15 residues.